This T cell receptor (beta chain) came from a study of cytomegalovirus exposure and HLA in healthy donors. Turning to the study itself: Clustering assigned 81% of the roughly 430 genotyped donors to the Caucasian-associated ancestry cluster.

Use of 60 Vbeta and 13 Jbeta primers characterized the PCR. Method: immunoSEQ multiplex PCR; TCRdb's copy keeps in-frame clones and lacks some. The table shows about 85,000 clones, with about 80% occurring only once. Unmatched junction bases numbered 3, after V lost 2 bases and J lost 1 base. Germline CDR1 is SGHNT and CDR2 is YENEEA. The CDR3 loop spans 15 amino acids. As for this clone: No antigen is known for it.

Study-wide points: Sequencing depth roughly uniform across donors was assumed in presence/absence analyses. Upon later analysis, HLA-associated TCR beta chains proved more clonally expanded than other, equally common chains.

The clonotype originates from a woman between 50 and 59 years old in good health and CMV-seropositive. The gene calls are TRBV11-3 and TRBJ2-5, with 8 bases aligning to TRBD1. The sample was PBMCs. For the CDR3, the DNA is TGTGCCAGCAGCTTACAACAGGGGGGCCAAGAGACCCAGTACTTC. It is translated as CASSLQQGGQETQYF.